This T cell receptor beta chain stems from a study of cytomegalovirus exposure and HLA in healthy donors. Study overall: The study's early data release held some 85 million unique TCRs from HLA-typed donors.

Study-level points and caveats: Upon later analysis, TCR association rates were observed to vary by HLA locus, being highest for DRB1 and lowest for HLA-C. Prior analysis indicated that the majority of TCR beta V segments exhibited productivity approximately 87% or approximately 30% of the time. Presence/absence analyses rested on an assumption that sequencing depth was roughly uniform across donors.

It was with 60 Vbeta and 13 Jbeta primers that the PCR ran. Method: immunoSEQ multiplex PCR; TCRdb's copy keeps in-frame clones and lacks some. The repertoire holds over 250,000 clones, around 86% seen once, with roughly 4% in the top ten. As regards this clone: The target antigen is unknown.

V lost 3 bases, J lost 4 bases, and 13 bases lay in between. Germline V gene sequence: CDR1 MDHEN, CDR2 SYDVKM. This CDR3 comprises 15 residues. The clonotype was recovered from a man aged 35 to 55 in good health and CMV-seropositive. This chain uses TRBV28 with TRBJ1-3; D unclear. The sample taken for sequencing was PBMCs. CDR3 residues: CASSFYSQAGNTIYF. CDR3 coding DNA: TGTGCCAGCAGTTTTTACAGTCAGGCAGGAAACACCATATATTTT.